The next 32 T cell receptor beta chains were all read from a single sample in a study of blood T cells in healthy people across ages. PCR was performed a second time for about 7 to 11 cycles using a sample-barcoded 5' primer and a J-beta primer mix. A single record per CDR3 protein comes from TCRdb applying MiXCR to the 5' RACE reads. This table has 1.5 million to 2 million distinct CDR3 sequences, roughly 52% appearing once. The sample taken for sequencing was blood. Receptor source: a woman in her thirties or forties in good health.

This rearrangement joins TRBV7-8 to TRBJ2-1; 12 bases map to TRBD2. The CDR3 extends over 19 amino acids. V shed 5 bases and J 0 bases; nucleotides not matched to a gene: 11. CDR1 SGHVS and CDR2 FQNEAQ come from the germline V gene. CDR3 nucleotide sequence: TGTGCCAGCAGCGACCCTGGGAGGACTAGCGGGGACTCCTACAATGAGCAGTTCTTC. Its translation: CASSDPGRTSGDSYNEQFF.

This chain joins TRBV7-2 and TRBJ1-1; D might be TRBD1 (5 bases). CDR1 and CDR2 (germline): SGHTA, FQGNSA. This CDR3 is 12 amino acids long. V lost 2 bases and J 10 bases, leaving 11 bases between the germline ends. CDR3 sequence (DNA): TGTGCCAGCAGCTTAAGACGGGGGAGAGCTTTCTTT. This gives the protein CASSLRRGRAFF.

The table lists this clonotype with a few counts. The chain couples TRBV9 to TRBJ1-2, with D possibly matching TRBD1 (5 bases). Trimming removed 5 bases from V and 7 bases from J, with 9 bases in between. This CDR3 spans 11 amino acids. The germline V gene has CDR1 SGDLS and CDR2 YYNGEE. CDR3 loop: CASSRDGGYTF. The DNA for the CDR3 is TGTGCCAGCAGTCGGGACGGTGGCTACACCTTC.

V gene TRBV24-1 combines with J gene TRBJ1-1; D might be TRBD1 (6 bases). Trimming left V 4 bases short and J 5 bases short, with 16 bases between. Germline CDR1 is KGHDR and CDR2 is SFDVKD. This CDR3 region has 15 residues. The CDR3 sequence is CATSETGRPETEAFF. For the CDR3, the DNA is TGTGCCACCAGTGAGACAGGCCGCCCGGAGACTGAAGCTTTCTTT.

This chain uses TRBV9 with TRBJ2-5; a possible D gene is TRBD2 (6 bases). Germline CDR1 reads SGDLS; CDR2 reads YYNGEE. Trimming pared 0 bases from V and 5 bases from J, leaving 11 bases between. The CDR3 runs 14 residues. The CDR3 DNA is TGTGCCAGCAGCGTAGGGGGGGAGCCCGAGACCCAGTACTTC. This gives the protein CASSVGGEPETQYF.

The chain carries TRBV12-3 or TRBV12-4 and TRBJ1-4; TRBD1 matches at 7 bases. This CDR3 is built from 16 residues. V lost 6 bases, J lost 4 bases, and 11 bases stayed unmatched. In DNA form, the CDR3 reads TGTGCCAGCAGATTGACCTGGGACAGTAATAATGAAAAACTGTTTTTT. Its protein product is CASRLTWDSNNEKLFF.

The CDR3 is CASSLGNSDEQFF. CDR3 nucleotides: TGCGCCAGCAGCTTGGGAAACTCAGATGAGCAGTTCTTC. The genes are TRBV5-1 and TRBJ2-1; no reliable D call. The CDR3 consists of 13 residues. CDR1 is SGHRS, CDR2 YFSETQ, per germline. Trimming shortened V by 0 bases and J by 8 bases, and 9 bases separated the two germline ends.

The rearrangement uses TRBV7-2 and TRBJ1-2, with D possibly matching TRBD1 (5 bases). The CDR3 covers 16 residues. V was shortened by 4 bases and J by 6 bases, with 21 bases between the two germline ends. Germline V CDR1 and CDR2: SGHTA, FQGNSA. CDR3 DNA sequence: TGTGCCAGCAGCTATAAGTCCGGCTGGGGGTTCGATGGCTACACCTTC. Translation: CASSYKSGWGFDGYTF.

This clonotype was seen a single time. The rearrangement links TRBV29-1 to TRBJ2-5, with 13 bases that match TRBD2. Germline CDR1 reads SQVTM; CDR2 reads ANQGSEA. Losses at the gene ends were 6 bases for V and 11 bases for J; bases not matched to a gene: 15. The CDR3 sequence is 15 residues long. The CDR3 loop reads CSVSRLAGGGVGQYF. The CDR3 DNA sequence: TGCAGCGTCTCCCGACTAGCGGGGGGCGGGGTGGGACAGTACTTC.

There are a few counts of this clonotype. The V gene is TRBV20-1, the J gene TRBJ2-4; D gene unclear. With 6 bases removed from V and 0 bases from J, the gap between germline ends came to 12 bases. From germline, CDR1 is DFQATT and CDR2 SNEGSKA (reference sequence). CDR3 size: 14 residues. The CDR3: CSATTHVAKNIQYF. In DNA, the CDR3 is TGCAGTGCGACGACGCACGTAGCCAAAAACATTCAGTACTTC.

V is TRBV5-1 and J is TRBJ2-3; D is possibly TRBD1 (6 bases). The germline gives CDR1 SGHRS, CDR2 YFSETQ. The CDR3 sequence is 15 residues long. Trimming removed 3 bases from V and 2 bases from J, with 13 bases in between. The CDR3 DNA reads TGCGCCAGCAGCTCCGGGACACCTGACACAGATACGCAGTATTTT. As protein: CASSSGTPDTDTQYF.

This clonotype was detected a few times. This chain links TRBV7-2 with TRBJ1-6; D not resolved. The CDR3 is 15 amino acids. Trimming cost V 1 base and J 8 bases, with 12 bases left between them. Per the germline V gene, CDR1 is SGHTA and CDR2 is FQGNSA. The CDR3 nucleotides read TGTGCCAGCAGCTTAGACGAGACTTCTCATTCACCCCTCCACTTT. Its protein is CASSLDETSHSPLHF.

J is TRBJ1-1 and V is TRBV7-9; D unclear. Germline loops: CDR1 SEHNR, CDR2 FQNEAQ (reference sequence). Trimming removed 5 bases from V and 3 bases from J, with 10 bases in between. CDR3 size: 13 residues. CDR3 coding DNA: TGTGCCAGCAGCCTGACCCTAGACACTGAAGCTTTCTTT. It codes for CASSLTLDTEAFF. Full variable domain (outside the CDR3, taken from reference TRBV7-9 and TRBJ1-1): DTGVSQNPRHKITKRGQNVTFRCDPISEHNRLYWYRQTLGQGPEFLTYFQNEAQLEKSRLLSDRFSAERPKGSFSTLEIQRTEQGDSAMYLCASSLTLDTEAFFGQGTRLTVV.

The CDR3 DNA reads as TGTGCCAGCTATTACGGACAGGGGGCATTGGCGGGGGACACAGATACGCAGTATTTT. Its translation is CASYYGQGALAGDTDTQYF. J is TRBJ2-3 and V is TRBV12-3 or TRBV12-4; 11 bases are a match to TRBD1. The trim removed 8 bases at V and 2 bases at J, leaving 18 bases unmatched. The CDR3 totals 19 residues.

This clonotype came up many times. The chain combines TRBV29-1 with TRBJ2-3; D possibly corresponds to TRBD1 (6 bases). The germline V gene has CDR1 SQVTM and CDR2 ANQGSEA. V lost 3 bases to trimming and J lost 4 bases, with 14 bases between them. The CDR3 is 14 amino acids. This CDR3 is CSVDLGGTADTQYF. DNA for the CDR3: TGCAGCGTTGATTTAGGGGGAACGGCAGATACGCAGTATTTT.

This clonotype appeared many times. This sequence joins TRBV7-2 and TRBJ2-5, with a tentative D call TRBD2 (6 bases). The CDR3 contains 13 residues. Germline V gene lookup returns CDR1 SGHTA and CDR2 FQGNSA. With 5 bases removed from V and 5 bases from J, the gap between germline ends came to 12 bases. In DNA form, the CDR3 reads TGTGCCAGCAGCCTCGGGACTTTCGAGACCCAGTACTTC. This codes for CASSLGTFETQYF.

The chain links TRBV7-9 to TRBJ1-2, with D hard to call. This CDR3 has 15 residues. Germline V CDR1 and CDR2: SEHNR, FQNEAQ (reference sequence). The germline V and J ends were trimmed by 4 bases and 4 bases, with 16 bases remaining between them. CDR3 nucleotide sequence: TGTGCCAGCAGCTCCTCCGGGGAGAGAGGCTATGGCTACACCTTC. It specifies CASSSSGERGYGYTF.

V is TRBV20-1 and J is TRBJ1-2; D is perhaps TRBD1 (6 bases). The CDR3 runs to 13 residues. Between the trimmed V and J ends, which lost 3 bases and 5 bases, there was a span of 13 bases. The germline V gene has CDR1 DFQATT and CDR2 SNEGSKA (reference sequence). CDR3 protein: CSARGGMGYGYTF. The CDR3 DNA reads TGCAGTGCTAGGGGGGGCATGGGGTATGGCTACACCTTC.

This chain joins TRBV20-1 and TRBJ2-7; 8 positions match TRBD2. The end of the DNA aligns better with TRBJ2-4, so the J call may be wrong. The CDR3 has 15 residues. CDR1 is DFQATT, CDR2 SNEGSKA, per germline (reference sequence). Written as DNA, the CDR3 is TGCAGTGCGACGACACCCGGGACTAGATTAGACATTCAGTACTTC. Amino acid sequence: CSATTPGTRLDIQYF.

This clonotype appeared a single time. The rearrangement uses TRBV4-1 and TRBJ2-1, with 8 nucleotides matching TRBD1. The J call is doubtful: the DNA matches TRBJ2-7 better. Germline CDR1 and CDR2: MGHRA and YSYEKL. The CDR3 is 15 residues long. DNA of the CDR3: TGCGCCAGCAGCCAACCGGGACAGGCCTACAATGAGCAGTACTTC. Encoded protein: CASSQPGQAYNEQYF.

Concerning this clonotype itself: A junction end diverges from the germline sequence, so it may reflect a read error. The V call is TRBV6-2 or TRBV6-3, the J call TRBJ2-7, with a weak D call TRBD2 (6 bases). This CDR3 is 16 amino acids long. The germline gives CDR1 MNHEY, CDR2 SVGEGT. In nucleotides, the CDR3 is TGTACCAGCAGTTACGATGAGGAGGGCGGTTCCTACGAGCAGTACTTC. This encodes CTSSYDEEGGSYEQYF.

CDR3 amino acids: CASGQAPYGYTF. The CDR3 region has the DNA TGTGCCAGCGGGCAGGCCCCATATGGCTACACCTTC. The V and J genes are TRBV28 and TRBJ1-2; D remains ambiguous. The CDR3 is 12 residues long. Trimming removed 8 bases at V and 5 bases at J, with 12 bases between. Germline assignment: CDR1 MDHEN and CDR2 SYDVKM.

The chain recombines TRBV28 with TRBJ1-1, with 7 bases identical to TRBD1. The CDR3 has 15 amino acids. Trimming removed 7 bases from V and 8 bases from J; junction bases left unmatched: 16. Germline V gene data show CDR1 as MDHEN and CDR2 as SYDVKM. The CDR3 sequence: CASNPSSQGVNEAFF. In nucleotides, the CDR3 is TGTGCCAGCAATCCCTCAAGTCAGGGGGTGAACGAAGCTTTCTTT.

This chain links TRBV28 with TRBJ1-1; the D gene is possibly TRBD1 (5 bases). The germline gives CDR1 MDHEN, CDR2 SYDVKM. This CDR3 is built from 11 residues. V lost 9 bases and J lost 5, with 10 bases in between. The CDR3 DNA is TGTGCCAGTCTCGAGGGGACTGAAGCTTTCTTT. Residues: CASLEGTEAFF.

The sample holds many counts of this clonotype. The rearrangement joins TRBV7-2 to TRBJ1-2; 9 bases agree with TRBD1. The CDR3 extends over 14 amino acids. Looked up from germline, CDR1 is SGHTA and CDR2 is FQGNSA. Trimming removed 6 bases from V and 8 bases from J; junction bases left unmatched: 10. The CDR3 spells CASSLGGQGGGYTF. CDR3 nucleotides: TGTGCCAGCAGTTTGGGGGGACAGGGCGGAGGCTACACCTTC.

The rearrangement uses TRBV9 and TRBJ1-2; no clear D. Trimming removed 2 bases from V and 4 bases from J, with 18 bases in between. This CDR3 is built from 16 residues. The germline V gene encodes CDR1 SGDLS and CDR2 YYNGEE. The CDR3 coding sequence is TGTGCCAGCAGCGTGTTGGGAGGAACGTCCTCCTATGGCTACACCTTC. Translation gives CASSVLGGTSSYGYTF. Combining the CDR3 with reference TRBV9 and TRBJ1-2 gives the whole variable domain DSGVTQTPKHLITATGQRVTLRCSPRSGDLSVYWYQQSLDQGLQFLIQYYNGEERAKGNILERFSAQQFPDLHSELNLSSLELGDSALYFCASSVLGGTSSYGYTFGSGTRLTVV.

This chain connects TRBV6-5 to TRBJ1-3, with a possible D match to TRBD1 (5 bases). CDR1 and CDR2 from the germline V gene are MNHEY and SVGAGI. Trimming removed 6 bases from V and 4 bases from J, with 16 bases in between. CDR3 size: 15 residues. The CDR3 DNA follows: TGTGCCAGCAGGGCGATTAAGGGGTTAGGAAACACCATATATTTT. Translating it yields CASRAIKGLGNTIYF.

This chain links TRBV4-3 with TRBJ2-5; D possibly matches TRBD1 or TRBD2 (5 bases each). CDR3 length: 16 amino acids. V lost 0 bases to trimming and J lost 5 bases, with 16 bases between them. Germline V CDR1 and CDR2: LGHNA, YSLEER. DNA of the CDR3: TGCGCCAGCAGCCAAGAACCCCGAGGGGTGGGGGAGACCCAGTACTTC. Its translation is CASSQEPRGVGETQYF.

About this clonotype: One junction end disagrees with the germline gene, perhaps due to a read error. The chain is built from TRBV7-8 and TRBJ2-5; TRBD2 matches 10 bases. The better agreement between TRBJ2-7 and the DNA end casts doubt on the J call. The CDR3 runs to 16 residues. Per germline, CDR1 SGHVS and CDR2 FQNEAQ. The CDR3 protein is CAGSPGYGAGGLEQYF. The CDR3 DNA sequence: TGTGCCGGCAGCCCGGGATATGGAGCGGGGGGGCTCGAGCAGTACTTC.

CDR3: CASSQNPGAGVYEQYF. The CDR3 DNA is TGCGCCAGCAGCCAGAATCCCGGGGCAGGGGTCTACGAGCAGTACTTC. The gene calls are TRBV4-1 and TRBJ2-7; perhaps TRBD1 as D (6 bases). V was trimmed by 3 bases and J by 3 bases, leaving 18 bases between them. Per germline, CDR1 MGHRA and CDR2 YSYEKL. The CDR3 has 16 residues.

The chain has TRBV20-1 and TRBJ1-2; weak D call: TRBD1 (5 bases). The CDR3 sequence is 14 residues long. Germline CDR1 DFQATT, CDR2 SNEGSKA (reference sequence). V lost 1 base and J 3 bases, leaving 12 bases between the germline ends. Written as DNA, the CDR3 is TGCAGTGCTAGAGGGAACGGGGCCGACTATGGCTACACCTTC. It codes for CSARGNGADYGYTF.

The chain employs TRBV9 and TRBJ2-5; TRBD1 might be the D (6 bases). V lost 0 bases to trimming and J lost 2 bases, with 11 bases between them. Germline V gives CDR1 SGDLS, CDR2 YYNGEE. The CDR3 runs to 15 residues. The CDR3 loop reads CASSVVGRGQETQYF. As DNA, the CDR3 is TGTGCCAGCAGCGTAGTGGGTAGGGGGCAAGAGACCCAGTACTTC.